This passage covers 32 T cell receptor beta chains from one sample sequenced in a study of cytomegalovirus exposure and HLA in healthy donors. Use of 60 Vbeta and 13 Jbeta primers characterized the PCR. TCRdb's table, derived via immunoSEQ multiplex PCR, lists solely in-frame clones and lacks some. The table includes more than 150,000 clones, more than 60% detected once. The sequencing sample was made of PBMCs. All receptors come from a woman between 40 and 55 years old in good health and CMV-seropositive.

V and J are TRBV29-1 and TRBJ1-4; 9 bases map to TRBD1. V lost 7 bases to trimming and J lost 2 bases; unmatched junction nucleotides: 8. CDR1 SQVTM and CDR2 ANQGSEA come from the germline V gene. The CDR3 runs to 15 residues. CDR3 in amino acids: CSAIHRGLTNEKLFF. In DNA, the CDR3 is TGCAGCGCTATCCACAGGGGGCTGACTAATGAAAAACTGTTTTTT.

CDR3 sequence reads: CASRTQGYEQYF. The CDR3, as DNA: TGTGCCAGCAGAACACAGGGTTACGAGCAGTACTTC. This chain uses TRBV2 with TRBJ2-7; tentative D call: TRBD1 (6 bases). The germline gives CDR1 SNHLY, CDR2 FYNNEI. Trimming pared 6 bases from V and 4 bases from J, leaving 10 bases between. The CDR3 consists of 12 residues.

Remarks on this clone: This same CDR3 is encoded by further DNA sequences in the sample. This chain uses TRBV15 with TRBJ1-1; the match to TRBD1 covers 7 bases. J was trimmed by 5 bases and V by 0 bases; bases with no gene match: 0. CDR1 and CDR2 from the germline V gene are LNHNV and YYDKDF (reference sequence). The CDR3 spans 13 residues. DNA of the CDR3: TGTGCCACCAGCAGAGAACAGGGGACTGAAGCTTTCTTT. Translation gives CATSREQGTEAFF.

The chain carries TRBV30 and TRBJ1-5; maybe TRBD1 (6 bases). The V end lost 5 bases, the J end lost 6 bases, and 14 bases lay between the germline ends. The CDR3 is made up of 13 amino acids. Germline V CDR1 and CDR2: GTSNPN, SVGIG (reference sequence). The CDR3 spells CAWGLRGGQPQHF. The CDR3 DNA follows: TGTGCCTGGGGTTTGCGAGGGGGTCAGCCCCAGCATTTT.

This clone was counted only a few times. The rearrangement joins TRBV9 to TRBJ2-3; the match to TRBD2 covers 10 bases. Germline V lookup: CDR1 SGDLS, CDR2 YYNGEE. Trimming removed 0 bases from V and 9 bases from J; junction bases left unmatched: 4. This CDR3 has 14 residues. The CDR3 coding sequence is TGTGCCAGCAGCGTAGCTCTAGCGGGAGTGACGCAGTATTTT. Translating gives CASSVALAGVTQYF.

The chain recombines TRBV5-1 with TRBJ1-3; tentatively, D is TRBD1 (6 bases). Looked up from germline, CDR1 is SGHRS and CDR2 is YFSETQ. The CDR3 length is 16 residues. V shed 0 bases and J shed 0 bases, with 10 bases lying between them. DNA for the CDR3: TGCGCCAGCAGCTTGGCCCCGACAGGCTCTGGAAACACCATATATTTT. It translates to CASSLAPTGSGNTIYF.

CDR3 sequence (DNA): TGTGCCTGGAGTTTGGAGCCTCCCGGAGAGCAGTACTTC. Encoded protein: CAWSLEPPGEQYF. V usage is TRBV30 and J usage is TRBJ2-5; D is uncertain. Germline loops: CDR1 GTSNPN, CDR2 SVGIG (reference sequence). The CDR3 covers 13 residues. Trimming cost V 2 bases and J 11 bases, with 18 bases left between them. The variable domain in full, completed from reference TRBV30 and TRBJ2-5, reads SQTIHQWPATLVQPVGSPLSLECTVEGTSNPNLYWYRQAAGRGLQLLFYSVGIGQISSEVPQNLSASRPQDRQFILSSKKLLLSDSGFYLCAWSLEPPGEQYFGPGTRLLVL.

This clone was picked up a small number of times. This chain joins TRBV5-1 and TRBJ2-7; 9 bases agree with TRBD1. V gave up 3 bases and J gave up 7 bases; unmatched junction bases: 5. This CDR3 is built from 13 residues. CDR1 is SGHRS and CDR2 is YFSETQ in the germline V gene. The CDR3 coding sequence is TGCGCCAGCAGCTCGGACAGGGGTGGGGAGCAGTACTTC. It translates to CASSSDRGGEQYF.

The table lists this clone with a few counts. This CDR3 is CASSKGQGNTGELFF. The CDR3 bases are TGTGCCAGCAGCAAAGGACAGGGCAACACCGGGGAGCTGTTTTTT. The V call is TRBV21-1, the J call TRBJ2-2; the table assigns TRBD1, which was not confirmed against the DNA. TRBV21-1 is classified as a pseudogene. This CDR3 has 15 amino acids.

This clone was counted once. The chain is built from TRBV12-5 and TRBJ2-1; 11 nucleotides line up with TRBD2. This CDR3 has 16 amino acids. Germline V lookup: CDR1 LGHNT, CDR2 FRNRAP. With 1 base clipped from V and 1 base from J, the junction kept 0 bases outside the gene matches. The DNA for the CDR3 is TGTGCTAGTGGTTTGGGACTAGCGGGATCCTACAATGAGCAGTTCTTC. This encodes CASGLGLAGSYNEQFF.

This clone turned up a few times. The CDR3 nucleotides are TGTGCCAGCAGCTTAGAGGCTAGCGGGAGTTACTACAATGAGCAGTTCTTC. Its translation: CASSLEASGSYYNEQFF. This chain connects TRBV11-3 to TRBJ2-1; 10 bases fit TRBD2. Germline V gene lookup returns CDR1 SGHNT and CDR2 YENEEA. After removal of 0 bases from V and 3 bases from J, the junction contained 5 bases not matched to a gene. This CDR3 comprises 17 residues. Using reference TRBV11-3 and TRBJ2-1 for the parts outside the CDR3, the full variable domain is EAGVVQSPRYKIIEKKQPVAFWCNPISGHNTLYWYLQNLGQGPELLIRYENEEAVDDSQLPKDRFSAERLKGVDSTLKIQPAELGDSAVYLCASSLEASGSYYNEQFFGPGTRLTVL.

This clone was seen a few times. This chain joins TRBV6-4 and TRBJ1-6, with D tentatively TRBD1 (5 bases). Trimming took 4 bases from V and 7 from J, leaving 14 bases between them. Germline V CDR1 and CDR2: MRHNA, SNTAGT. The CDR3 is 15 amino acids. The CDR3 DNA reads TGTGCCAGCAGTGCCTCGACAGAAGGAAATTCACCCCTCCACTTT. It is translated as CASSASTEGNSPLHF.

This chain uses TRBV10-3 with TRBJ1-1, with D maybe TRBD1 (6 bases). CDR1 and CDR2 (germline): ENHRY, SYGVKD. CDR3 length equals 14 residues. The germline V and J ends were trimmed by 6 bases and 2 bases, with 13 bases remaining between them. The CDR3 DNA is TGTGCCATCAGCCGGACAGATAGAAACACTGAAGCTTTCTTT. Translated, it gives CAISRTDRNTEAFF.

The chain combines TRBV7-3 with TRBJ2-3; tentatively, D is TRBD2 (6 bases). CDR1 SGHTA and CDR2 FQGTGA come from the germline V gene. The CDR3 spans 15 residues. The V end was cut by 4 bases, the J end by 1 base, with 12 bases between. The CDR3, as DNA: TGTGCCAGCAGCTCCGGGAGCTCTGGCACAGATACGCAGTATTTT. It translates to CASSSGSSGTDTQYF.

The CDR3 sequence is CASSRSGYNEQFF. CDR3 nucleotides: TGTGCCAGCAGCCGTAGCGGTTACAATGAGCAGTTCTTC. The chain combines TRBV11-2 with TRBJ2-1; D may be TRBD2 (6 bases). Germline V gene data show CDR1 as SGHAT and CDR2 as FQNNGV. This CDR3 spans 13 amino acids. Trimming took 5 bases from V and 4 from J, leaving 9 bases between them.

The genes are TRBV29-1 and TRBJ1-2, with a tentative D call TRBD1 (5 bases). Germline CDR1 is SQVTM and CDR2 is ANQGSEA. The germline V and J ends were trimmed by 7 bases and 3 bases, with 12 bases remaining between them. The CDR3 loop spans 12 amino acids. CDR3 residues: CSAAQGDYGYTF. Here the CDR3 DNA reads TGCAGCGCTGCCCAGGGCGACTATGGCTACACCTTC.

This clone came up a few times. This chain links TRBV10-1 with TRBJ1-1; 8 bases line up with TRBD1. This CDR3 region has 14 residues. Losses at the gene ends were 5 bases for V and 2 bases for J; bases not matched to a gene: 4. Germline CDR1 is WNHNN and CDR2 is SYGVQD (reference sequence). DNA for the CDR3: TGCGCCAGCAGTCCCGGGACAGGAAACACTGAAGCTTTCTTT. Amino acids: CASSPGTGNTEAFF.

The chain joins TRBV19 to TRBJ2-1; possible D gene TRBD2, 5 bases. The CDR3 covers 13 residues. The V and J ends lost 10 bases and 7 bases respectively, with 17 bases between them. Per the germline V gene, CDR1 is LNHDA and CDR2 is SQIVND (reference sequence). In DNA, the CDR3 is TGTGCCACGGTTGAGGCCGGGAAGAATGAGCAGTTCTTC. Translation: CATVEAGKNEQFF.

The CDR3 sequence is CASSPGGASYEQYF. CDR3 bases: TGTGCCAGCAGCCCAGGGGGCGCCTCCTACGAGCAGTACTTC. The chain has TRBV5-5 and TRBJ2-7, with 8 bases that match TRBD1. Germline CDR1 is SGHKS and CDR2 is YYEKEE (reference sequence). CDR3 length: 14 residues. The V and J ends lost 4 bases and 0 bases, in that order; junction bases with no gene match: 3.

V and J are TRBV14 and TRBJ1-1, with 7 bases that match TRBD1. Germline V gene sequence: CDR1 SGHDN, CDR2 FVKESK. V lost 4 bases and J lost 3; bases outside the gene matches: 5. The CDR3 contains 14 residues. In DNA, the CDR3 is TGTGCCAGCAGCCCTCAGGGGGAGGACACTGAAGCTTTCTTT. It specifies CASSPQGEDTEAFF.

V gene TRBV7-8 combines with J gene TRBJ1-5, with D unresolved. V lost 2 bases and J lost 0, with 14 bases in between. Germline CDR1 SGHVS, CDR2 FQNEAQ. The CDR3 covers 17 residues. The CDR3 coding sequence is TGTGCCAGCAGCTTATTCGAGGTGACCGATAGCAATCAGCCCCAGCATTTT. Its protein product is CASSLFEVTDSNQPQHF.

Concerning this clone itself: This same CDR3 is encoded by further DNA sequences in the sample. V is TRBV7-2 and J is TRBJ1-5; no clear D. The CDR3 runs to 14 residues. Germline V lookup: CDR1 SGHTA, CDR2 FQGNSA. Trimming took off 2 bases at V and 4 bases at J, with 9 bases between the two ends. This chain's CDR3 is CASSLRFSNQPQHF. In DNA, the CDR3 is TGTGCCAGCAGCTTACGCTTCAGTAATCAGCCCCAGCATTTT.

Only a few counts were recorded for this clone. The chain recombines TRBV2 with TRBJ1-2; 7 nucleotides agree with TRBD1. CDR1 and CDR2 from the germline V gene are SNHLY and FYNNEI. With 4 bases clipped from V and 2 bases from J, the junction kept 7 bases outside the gene matches. The CDR3 contains 15 residues. The DNA of the CDR3 is TGTGCCAGCAGTGGTTTAAGGGGGCCGAACTATGGCTACACCTTC. Protein product: CASSGLRGPNYGYTF.

The V and J genes are TRBV5-1 and TRBJ2-7; D possibly corresponds to TRBD1 (8 bases). This CDR3 has 15 amino acids. CDR1 is SGHRS and CDR2 is YFSETQ in the germline V gene. Deletions cut 2 bases from V and 4 bases from J, with 16 bases between. The CDR3 DNA sequence: TGCGCCAGCAGCTTCGGTCGGGGGGACAGGTACGAGCAGTACTTC. Its protein product is CASSFGRGDRYEQYF.

The V and J genes are TRBV29-1 and TRBJ2-3; 11 bases align to TRBD2. The CDR3 has 14 amino acids. The V gene's germline CDR1 is SQVTM and CDR2 ANQGSEA. The V gene end was trimmed by 6 bases and the J gene end by 6 bases; junction bases not matched to a gene: 8. The CDR3 region is CSVDSGRARDTQYF. The DNA of the CDR3 is TGCAGCGTAGATAGCGGGAGGGCCCGGGATACGCAGTATTTT.

The V call is TRBV5-5, the J call TRBJ1-2; D gene uncertain. Germline V gene data show CDR1 as SGHKS and CDR2 as YYEKEE (reference sequence). CDR3 length equals 14 residues. V gave up 0 bases and J gave up 4 bases, with 10 bases separating them. CDR3 loop: CASSLGGLIYGYTF. Written as DNA, the CDR3 is TGTGCCAGCAGCTTGGGCGGGCTAATCTATGGCTACACCTTC.

The rearrangement links TRBV5-1 to TRBJ1-1; 12 bases match TRBD1. Trimming removed 4 bases from V and 7 bases from J; junction bases left unmatched: 14. The germline V gene has CDR1 SGHRS and CDR2 YFSETQ. This CDR3 comprises 17 residues. The CDR3 DNA is TGCGCCAGCAGCCCAGGGACAGGGGGCCGGTATGGGGGTGAAGCTTTCTTT. It codes for CASSPGTGGRYGGEAFF.

The J gene is TRBJ2-4, the V gene TRBV29-1; 8 bases agree with TRBD2. Germline trimming cut 3 bases from V and 2 bases from J; bases unmatched to any gene: 3. Per the germline V gene, CDR1 is SQVTM and CDR2 is ANQGSEA. The CDR3 has 14 residues. DNA of the CDR3: TGCAGCGTTGACCCGGGAGGGTCCAAAAACATTCAGTACTTC. Its translation: CSVDPGGSKNIQYF.

This rearrangement joins TRBV19 to TRBJ2-3; 13 bases match TRBD2. Unmatched junction bases numbered 6, after V lost 4 bases and J lost 5 bases. Per germline, CDR1 LNHDA and CDR2 SQIVND (reference sequence). CDR3 size: 16 residues. The CDR3 coding sequence is TGTGCCAGTAGTACCGGACTAGCGGGAGAGGGAGATACGCAGTATTTT. Translating it yields CASSTGLAGEGDTQYF.

The rearrangement links TRBV21-1 to TRBJ2-7; no check of the table's D call, TRBD1, against the DNA was made. TRBV21-1 is termed a pseudogene. The length of the CDR3 is 13 residues. The CDR3 reads CASGTGSFYEQYF. The CDR3 DNA is TGTGCCAGCGGGACAGGGTCTTTCTACGAGCAGTACTTC.

This clone occurred a few times. The chain joins TRBV11-3 to TRBJ2-7; 8 bases agree with TRBD2. Germline V gives CDR1 SGHNT, CDR2 YENEEA. V gave up 2 bases and J gave up 8 bases; unmatched junction bases: 5. The CDR3 runs to 13 residues. The CDR3: CASSLSRTSKQYF. The CDR3 nucleotides read TGTGCCAGCAGCTTATCTAGGACTAGCAAGCAGTACTTC.

The chain recombines TRBV27 with TRBJ2-7; D is uncertain. V lost 1 base to trimming and J lost 3 bases, with 13 bases between them. Germline loops: CDR1 MNHEY, CDR2 SMNVEV (reference sequence). The CDR3 runs to 15 residues. This CDR3 is CASSLFPRSHYEQYF. CDR3 in DNA: TGTGCCAGCAGTTTATTCCCCAGGTCCCACTACGAGCAGTACTTC.